This T cell receptor beta chain stems from a study of immune evolution from preneoplasia to lung adenocarcinoma. Study-level findings and limits: From normal lung to invasive adenocarcinoma, top clone frequencies appeared to decrease.

After removal of 4 bases from V and 4 bases from J, the junction contained 9 bases not matched to a gene. The CDR3 loop spans 15 amino acids. Germline V lookup: CDR1 MNHEY, CDR2 SMNVEV (reference sequence). Histologic diagnosis was independently verified by two lung pathologists. For this clone: Its antigen is unknown.

Assay: immunoSEQ multiplex PCR; the TCRdb copy retains only in-frame clones and omits some. The sample yields 15,000 or so clones, roughly 86% seen once. The rearrangement links TRBV27 to TRBJ1-1, with TRBD1 matching over 7 bases. The sequenced sample was FFPE minimally invasive lung adenocarcinoma tissue. The sequence came from a person aged 60 to 85 with lung adenocarcinoma. CDR3 coding DNA: TGTGCCAGCAGTTCCAAGACAGGGAGGTCCACTGAAGCTTTCTTT. Amino acids: CASSSKTGRSTEAFF.